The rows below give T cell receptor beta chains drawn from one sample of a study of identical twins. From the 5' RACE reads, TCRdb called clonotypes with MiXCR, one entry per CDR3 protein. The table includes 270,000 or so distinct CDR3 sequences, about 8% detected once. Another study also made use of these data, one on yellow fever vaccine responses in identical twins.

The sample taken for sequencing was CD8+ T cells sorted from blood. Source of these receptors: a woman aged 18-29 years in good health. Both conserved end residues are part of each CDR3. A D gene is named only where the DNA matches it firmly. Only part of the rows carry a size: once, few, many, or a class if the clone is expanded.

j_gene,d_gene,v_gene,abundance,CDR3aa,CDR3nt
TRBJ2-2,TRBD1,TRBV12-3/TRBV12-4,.,CASSPTDRGGTGELFF,TGTGCCAGCAGTCCAACGGACAGGGGAGGAACCGGGGAGCTGTTTTTT
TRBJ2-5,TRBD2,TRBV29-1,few,CSVELGGVKAGTTETQYF,TGCAGCGTTGAATTGGGGGGGGTTAAGGCCGGGACTACAGAGACCCAGTACTTC
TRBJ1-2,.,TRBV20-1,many,CSARESRTETANYGYTF,TGCAGTGCTAGAGAATCGCGGACGGAAACAGCTAACTATGGCTACACCTTC
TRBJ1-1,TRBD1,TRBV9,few,CASSVKGQGAQAFF,TGTGCCAGCAGCGTGAAGGGACAGGGGGCCCAAGCTTTCTTT
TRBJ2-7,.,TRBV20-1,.,CSARAAAAYEQYF,TGCAGTGCTAGAGCGGCAGCCGCTTACGAGCAGTACTTC
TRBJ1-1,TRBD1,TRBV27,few,CASTQGANTEAFF,TGTGCCAGCACCCAGGGGGCGAACACTGAAGCTTTCTTT
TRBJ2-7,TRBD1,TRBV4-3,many,CASSQVVGTGYEQYF,TGCGCCAGCAGCCAAGTGGTAGGGACAGGGTACGAGCAGTACTTC
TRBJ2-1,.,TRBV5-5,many,CASSFRTVSYNEQFF,TGTGCCAGCAGCTTCAGGACAGTATCCTACAATGAGCAGTTCTTC
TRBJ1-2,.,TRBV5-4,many,CASSAPSGDGYTF,TGTGCCAGCAGCGCGCCCTCAGGGGATGGCTACACCTTC
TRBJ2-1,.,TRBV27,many,CASSLSRGLNNEQFF,TGTGCCAGCAGTTTATCGAGGGGACTCAACAATGAGCAGTTCTTC
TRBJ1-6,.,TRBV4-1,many,CASSQEFALDSPLHF,TGCGCCAGCAGCCAAGAGTTTGCGCTCGATTCACCCCTCCACTTT
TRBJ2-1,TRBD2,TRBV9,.,CASSVAVTSGRYEQFF,TGTGCCAGCAGCGTAGCTGTGACTAGCGGGAGGTACGAGCAGTTCTTC
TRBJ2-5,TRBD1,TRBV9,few,CASSEGVFLTGTEETQYF,TGTGCCAGCAGCGAGGGGGTTTTTTTGACAGGGACGGAAGAGACCCAGTACTTC
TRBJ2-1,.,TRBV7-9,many,CASSLQGAGVNEQFF,TGTGCCAGCAGCTTACAGGGGGCGGGGGTCAATGAGCAGTTCTTC
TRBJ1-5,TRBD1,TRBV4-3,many,CASSQFRTGGNQPQHF,TGCGCCAGCAGCCAATTTCGGACAGGGGGGAATCAGCCCCAGCATTTT
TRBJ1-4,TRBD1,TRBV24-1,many,CATSDSGQVNEKLFF,TGTGCCACCAGTGACTCGGGACAGGTTAATGAAAAACTGTTTTTT
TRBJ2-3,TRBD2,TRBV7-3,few,CASSGGRSDTQYF,TGTGCCAGTAGCGGGGGGCGGTCAGATACGCAGTATTTT
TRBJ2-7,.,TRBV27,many,CASSSNRESTYEQYF,TGTGCCAGCAGCTCGAACAGGGAATCAACCTACGAGCAGTACTTC
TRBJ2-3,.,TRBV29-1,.,CSVEEQGTDTQYF,TGCAGCGTTGAAGAACAGGGCACAGATACGCAGTATTTT
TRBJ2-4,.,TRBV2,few,CASSEGSVEFKNIQYF,TGTGCCAGCAGTGAAGGGTCCGTAGAATTCAAAAACATTCAGTACTTC
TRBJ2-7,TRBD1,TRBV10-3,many,CAITDRQGAVGEQYF,TGTGCCATCACCGATCGACAGGGCGCGGTAGGGGAGCAGTACTTC
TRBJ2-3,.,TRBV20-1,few,CSATGPDTQYF,TGCAGTGCCACAGGGCCAGATACGCAGTATTTT
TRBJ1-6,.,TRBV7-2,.,CASSLPGYSPLHF,TGTGCCAGCAGCTTGCCGGGCTATTCACCCCTCCACTTT
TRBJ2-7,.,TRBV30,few,CAWGIGQTYEQYF,TGTGCCTGGGGTATAGGACAGACCTACGAGCAGTACTTC
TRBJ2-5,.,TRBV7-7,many,CASSSEMEETQYF,TGTGCTAGCAGCTCGGAGATGGAGGAGACCCAGTACTTC
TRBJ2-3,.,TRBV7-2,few,CASSRPGFTDTQYF,TGTGCCAGCAGCCGTCCGGGGTTCACAGATACGCAGTATTTT
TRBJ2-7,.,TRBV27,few,CASSSRGYPYEQYF,TGTGCCAGCAGTTCCAGGGGATATCCCTACGAGCAGTACTTC
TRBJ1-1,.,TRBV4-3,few,CASSQDRWENTEAFF,TGCGCCAGCAGCCAAGACAGGTGGGAGAACACTGAAGCTTTCTTT
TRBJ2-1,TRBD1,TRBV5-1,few,CASSLAQGAPPYNEQFF,TGCGCCAGCAGCTTGGCACAGGGGGCCCCTCCTTACAATGAGCAGTTCTTC
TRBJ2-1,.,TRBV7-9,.,CASSFDWGSYNEQFF,TGTGCCAGCAGCTTCGACTGGGGCTCCTACAATGAGCAGTTCTTC
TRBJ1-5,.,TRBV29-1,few,CSAGDREQPQHF,TGCAGCGCCGGGGACCGGGAGCAGCCCCAGCATTTT
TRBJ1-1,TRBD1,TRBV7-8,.,CASSSHTGGGTEAFF,TGTGCCAGCAGCTCACACACAGGGGGCGGCACTGAAGCTTTCTTT
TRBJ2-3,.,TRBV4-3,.,CASSQERADTQYF,TGCGCCAGCAGCCAAGAAAGGGCAGATACGCAGTATTTT
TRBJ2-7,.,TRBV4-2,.,CASSQDFGRSNEQYF,TGTGCCAGCAGCCAAGATTTCGGGAGAAGTAACGAGCAGTACTTC
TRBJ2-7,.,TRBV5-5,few,CASSLGIGELYEQYF,TGTGCCAGCAGCTTGGGAATAGGGGAGCTCTACGAGCAGTACTTC
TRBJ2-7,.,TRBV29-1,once,CSVGTDPDEQYF,TGCAGCGTGGGTACAGATCCTGACGAGCAGTACTTC
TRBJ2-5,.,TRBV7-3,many,CASSSEETQYF,TGTGCCAGCAGCTCAGAAGAGACCCAGTACTTC
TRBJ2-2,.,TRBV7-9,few,CASSLAVQSANTGELFF,TGTGCCAGCAGCTTAGCGGTGCAAAGCGCGAACACCGGGGAGCTGTTTTTT
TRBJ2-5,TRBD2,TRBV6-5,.,CASSYSMREGSIQETQYF,TGTGCCAGCAGTTACAGTATGCGGGAGGGTTCTATTCAAGAGACCCAGTACTTC
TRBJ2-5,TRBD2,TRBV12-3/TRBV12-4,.,CAISASSRSSTSVKTQYF,TGTGCCATCAGTGCGAGTTCTAGGTCCTCTACTAGCGTAAAGACCCAGTACTTC